This TCR beta chain was sequenced for a study of T cell repertoires in breast cancer listed by TCRdb under 2016. In the study overall: Tumors, lymph nodes and peripheral blood lymphocytes from breast cancer patients were profiled in the study, along with peripheral blood from healthy control donors. On average, sequencing produced about 500,000 sequences per sample and 8 to 10 reads per input cell. The controls were nine healthy donors whose age range was similar to that of the patients. The majority of the 20 or so patient tumors analyzed for shared TCRs were ER+/PR+. Tumor-free lymph nodes were processed with no enzymatic digestion, and blood samples were separated using Ficoll. Tumors and tumor-involved lymph nodes were minced and digested with Liberase and DNase, then filtered through 70-um and 40-um filters. Given the low mutational burden of breast cancer and the rarity of common mutations in breast cancer, it was reasoned that TCRs shared between breast cancer patients would target shared antigens. The paper as a whole reports these results and caveats: Because transcript abundance and primer differences skewed clone recovery, emulsion RT-PCR was regarded as qualitative rather than quantitative. TRBV7 predominance was observed among shared TCRs, which possibly reflected tumor recognition or mispriming bias from eight TRBV7 primers. Shared TCRs were encoded by various nucleotide sequences, which suggests selection and expansion based on antigen. Fewer than 20 TCR pairs were shared across seven or more patient tumors and were rarely found in control blood, which suggested possible tumor specificity. Discarding singleton TCRs and sampling only part of each tumor may have missed genuine antitumor clones. Compared with tumor-free nodes, tumor-involved sentinel lymph nodes shared about fourfold more TCRs with matched tumor repertoires (about 7.7% versus 2%).

Library generation was performed with emulsion pairing. Unpaired genes were suppressed in a second nested PCR with blocking oligos, after which Illumina adaptors and barcodes were added in a third nested PCR. Each emulsion RT-PCR master mix contained roughly 4,500-250,000 T cells, with C-region, Stepout and V-region primers. Emulsions were generated with the Micellula Emulsion and Purification Kit, and RT-PCR used Qiagen OneStep RT-PCR reagents. The pooled libraries were sequenced on an Illumina MiSeq using paired-end 2 x 250 reads. In the authors' own workflow: Read pairs were joined in Galaxy and clipped at the engineered overlap into separate alpha and beta files; unclipped reads were discarded. Alpha-beta pairs were assigned with CompleteTCR, a MiTCR-based pipeline that links chains sharing read cluster identifiers using an R script. TCR sequences seen only once, which were about 1-3.3%, were removed as potential sequencing errors. The public reads were run again by TCRdb, first through fastp at Q25 and then through MiXCR, and only productive beta chains were kept. When rows share a CDR3 protein, they turn into one entry using the most common DNA and genes. The authors' filters were not applied to this entry. The sample has nearly 40,000 distinct CDR3 sequences on record, 45% of them singletons. The ten largest clones take up approximately 62% of the sample.

To analyze paired alpha-beta TCRs of CD8+ T cells, the study used an expanded emulsion RT-PCR method with primers covering all TCR V genes. Before emulsion RT-PCR, CD8+ T cells were isolated using a CD8 positive selection kit and then incubated overnight in about 10 IU/mL IL-2. The germline V gene encodes CDR1 SGHNT and CDR2 YYREEE (reference sequence). The CDR3 holds 14 amino acids from the cysteine to the phenylalanine. The retained sequence is limited to the CDR3, 42 bases, with the frame set at the first base. The V and J ends are trimmed by 3 bases and 1 base, leaving 8 bases between them. About this clonotype: There is no known antigen for this receptor. No base-level quality is on record; no much larger clone is a single base apart.

The chain employs TRBV5-4 and TRBJ2-1; the D gene assignment is ambiguous. This TCR came from a pool of human donors with breast cancer or a healthy control (not recorded which). The sample was CD8+ T cells. In nucleotide form, the sequence is TGTGCCAGCAGCTCCCCTGGGTCCTACAATGAGCAGTTCTTC. It is translated as CASSSPGSYNEQFF.